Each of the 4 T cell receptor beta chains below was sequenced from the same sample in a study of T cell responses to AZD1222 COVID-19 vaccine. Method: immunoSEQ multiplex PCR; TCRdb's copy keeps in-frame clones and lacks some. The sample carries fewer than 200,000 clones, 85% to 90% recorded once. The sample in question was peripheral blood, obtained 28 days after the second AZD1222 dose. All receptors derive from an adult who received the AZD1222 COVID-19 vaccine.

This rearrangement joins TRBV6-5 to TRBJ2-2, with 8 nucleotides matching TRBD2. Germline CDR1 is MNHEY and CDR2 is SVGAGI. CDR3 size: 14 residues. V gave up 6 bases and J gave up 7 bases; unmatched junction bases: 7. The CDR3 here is CASRRTSNGGELFF. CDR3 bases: TGTGCCAGCAGACGGACTAGCAACGGCGGGGAGCTGTTTTTT.

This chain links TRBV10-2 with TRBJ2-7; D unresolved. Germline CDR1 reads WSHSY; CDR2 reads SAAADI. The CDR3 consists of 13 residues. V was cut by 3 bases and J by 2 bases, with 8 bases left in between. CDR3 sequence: CASSEGRAYEQYF. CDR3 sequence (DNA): TGCGCCAGCAGTGAAGGCAGAGCCTACGAGCAGTACTTC.

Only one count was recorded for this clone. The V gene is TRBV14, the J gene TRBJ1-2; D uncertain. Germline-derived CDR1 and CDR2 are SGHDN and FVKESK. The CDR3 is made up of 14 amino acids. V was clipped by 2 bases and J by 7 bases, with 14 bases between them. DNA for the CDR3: TGTGCCAGCAGCCAACTCAGTTCCAAGTTTGGCTACACCTTC. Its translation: CASSQLSSKFGYTF.

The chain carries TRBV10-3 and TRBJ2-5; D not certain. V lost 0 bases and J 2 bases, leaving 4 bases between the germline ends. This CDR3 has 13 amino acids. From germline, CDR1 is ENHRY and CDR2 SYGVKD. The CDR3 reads CAISESSQETQYF. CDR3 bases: TGTGCCATCAGTGAGTCTTCACAAGAGACCCAGTACTTC.